This T cell receptor beta chain was observed in a study of T cell responses to AZD1222 COVID-19 vaccine. For the study at large: Second-dose timings of about 4 or about 12 weeks were pooled. Study-level findings and limits: At 160-218 and 743-854, vaccine-associated CD4 TCRs were dominant, and they spanned spike. At baseline, seropositivity was found in only a handful of AZD1222 recipients.

This CDR3 has 14 residues. Trimming left V 2 bases short and J 5 bases short, with 15 bases between. Germline CDR1 and CDR2: GTSNPN and SVGIG (reference sequence). On this clone itself: Its antigen is unknown.

Sequencing used immunoSEQ multiplex PCR; TCRdb keeps in-frame clones, though not all of them. The data hold roughly 100,000 clones, with about nine tenths observed a single time. This TCR was recovered from an adult in good health. The material sequenced was peripheral blood, taken on day 0 of AZD1222 vaccination. The gene calls are TRBV30 and TRBJ1-2, with D unresolved. The CDR3 bases are TGTGCCTGGAGTACCCCCCGGGGTGTATATGGCTACACCTTC. It is translated as CAWSTPRGVYGYTF.